These 5 T cell receptor beta chains were all obtained from the same sample, sequenced in a study of T cell repertoires in cytomegalovirus infection. TCRdb recomputed calls from the reads with MiXCR, one row per CDR3 protein. The sample records fewer than 1,000,000 distinct CDR3 sequences, around 31% being singletons. Their antigens are not known. Sequenced here: cultured CD8+ T cells from PBMCs, sampled from culture after CMV antigen stimulation. The receptors originated from a human donor in good health (CMV status not recorded). Some clones in this sample may be carry-over from other donors' samples.

The rearrangement uses TRBV5-6 and TRBJ1-6; D uncertain. This CDR3 has 15 amino acids. V was cut by 0 bases and J by 7 bases, with 11 bases left in between. Germline values: CDR1 SGHDT, CDR2 YYEEEE. CDR3 in DNA: TGTGCCAGCAGCTTGGCAAGGCGCTGGAATTCACCCCTCCACTTT. Encoded protein: CASSLARRWNSPLHF.

Notes on this clonotype: One junction end does not reproduce the germline sequence, and a read error may be involved. The V and J genes are TRBV4-1 and TRBJ2-2; 8 bases agree with TRBD2. Germline CDR1 reads MGHRA; CDR2 reads YSYEKL. This CDR3 spans 17 amino acids. CDR3 nucleotide sequence: TGCACCAGCAGCCAACAACCCCCAGCGGGGGACACCGGGGAGCTGTTTTTT. Encoded protein: CTSSQQPPAGDTGELFF.

The chain is built from TRBV12-3 or TRBV12-4 and TRBJ1-5, with D perhaps matching TRBD1 (6 bases). V dropped 7 bases and J dropped 4 bases, with 14 bases sitting between them. The CDR3 runs 14 residues. The CDR3 loop reads CASNPQGVNQPQHF. The CDR3 region has the DNA TGTGCCAGCAACCCACAGGGTGTTAATCAGCCCCAGCATTTT.

This clonotype was picked up a small number of times. The chain employs TRBV13 and TRBJ2-3; possibly TRBD2 for D (5 bases). Trimming pared 10 bases from V and 5 bases from J, leaving 13 bases between. The CDR3 totals 12 residues. Germline V gene sequence: CDR1 PRHDT, CDR2 FYEKMQ (reference sequence). In nucleotides, the CDR3 is TGTGCCACGTCAGGAGGTGGAGATACGCAGTATTTT. It translates to CATSGGGDTQYF.

This clonotype has only a few counts. This chain connects TRBV6-2 or TRBV6-3 to TRBJ2-7, with 10 bases identical to TRBD2. The CDR3 totals 16 residues. CDR1 MNHEY and CDR2 SVGEGT come from the germline V gene. V was clipped by 0 bases and J by 2 bases; unmatched bases: 4. The CDR3 bases are TGTGCCAGCAGTTACTCCCTAGCGGGGGACACCTACGAGCAGTACGTC. Its translation is CASSYSLAGDTYEQYV.